This is a list of T cell receptor beta chains from one sample in a study of human T cells and chemical hapten exposure. TCRdb reprocessed the RACE reads via MiXCR and lists one record per CDR3 protein. In the table there are 75,000 to 100,000 distinct CDR3 sequences, about 8.6% of which are singletons. Sequenced sample: whole blood. The receptors here all came from a female donor in good health. Some clones in this sample may be carry-over from other donors' samples. The CDR3 runs from the conserved cysteine through the conserved F or W. The order of the fields is J gene, clone size, V gene, CDR3 protein. Size values are once, few and many counts, or a class for expanded clones, and some rows have none.

j_gene: TRBJ2-2; abundance: many; v_gene: TRBV7-9; CDR3aa: CASSPLAGGELFF
j_gene: TRBJ1-2; abundance: many; v_gene: TRBV7-2; CDR3aa: CASSSINTGVYGYTF
j_gene: TRBJ2-1; abundance: NA; v_gene: TRBV24-1; CDR3aa: CATSGAAGGVNNEQFF
j_gene: TRBJ2-3; abundance: many; v_gene: TRBV29-1; CDR3aa: CSVDGGYTDTQYF
j_gene: TRBJ1-2; abundance: many; v_gene: TRBV20-1; CDR3aa: CSARGRTGIYYGYTF
j_gene: TRBJ2-1; abundance: many; v_gene: TRBV24-1; CDR3aa: CATSDPGPDYNEQFF
j_gene: TRBJ2-5; abundance: NA; v_gene: TRBV25-1; CDR3aa: CASRSLEETQYF
j_gene: TRBJ1-1; abundance: many; v_gene: TRBV14; CDR3aa: CASSQDTGGTEAFF
j_gene: TRBJ1-4; abundance: NA; v_gene: TRBV4-1; CDR3aa: CASSRQSTNEKLFF
j_gene: TRBJ1-2; abundance: many; v_gene: TRBV6-1; CDR3aa: CASSSGLEIPNYGYTF